Below, 8 T cell receptor beta chains from the same sample are listed, as sequenced in a study of T cell repertoires in cytomegalovirus infection. Using its own MiXCR run on the reads, TCRdb lists one record per CDR3 protein. In the table there are almost 550,000 distinct CDR3 sequences, 15% to 20% of which are singletons. Sequencing was carried out using CD8+ T cells from PBMCs. The receptors shown here come from a human donor in good health (CMV status not recorded). Some clones in this sample may be carry-over from other donors' samples.

This clonotype was counted at least ten times. The chain joins TRBV10-3 to TRBJ2-7, with 10 positions matching TRBD2. CDR1 and CDR2 from the germline V gene are ENHRY and SYGVKD. The CDR3 sequence is 14 residues long. Trimming cost V 3 bases and J 8 bases; bases outside gene matches: 7. Here the CDR3 DNA reads TGTGCCATCAGTGAAAGGCTAGCGGGAGCGCAGCAGTACTTC. It is translated as CAISERLAGAQQYF.

This clonotype was counted many times. This chain links TRBV7-9 with TRBJ2-5, with TRBD2 as a possible D gene (6 bases). The CDR3 has 15 amino acids. CDR1 is SEHNR, CDR2 FQNEAQ, per germline (reference sequence). The ends were cut back, 5 bases at V and 5 bases at J, with 18 bases in the middle. For the CDR3, the DNA is TGTGCCAGCAGCGAGGGACTGAAATTAGAGGAGACCCAGTACTTC. The encoded protein is CASSEGLKLEETQYF.

The rearrangement links TRBV3-1 to TRBJ1-6, with TRBD1 as a possible D gene (6 bases). The CDR3 runs to 17 residues. Germline CDR1 LGHDT, CDR2 YNNKEL (reference sequence). The V and J ends lost 1 base and 4 bases respectively, with 14 bases between them. The CDR3 loop is CASSQGGHQWYNSPLHF. CDR3 coding DNA: TGTGCCAGCAGCCAAGGGGGACACCAGTGGTATAATTCACCCCTCCACTTT.

This clonotype has a count of ten or more. V gene TRBV7-6 combines with J gene TRBJ1-1; D is perhaps TRBD1 (5 bases). The germline V and J ends were trimmed by 1 base and 0 bases, with 9 bases remaining between them. CDR3 size: 15 residues. In germline, CDR1 is SGHVS, CDR2 FNYEAQ. The CDR3 DNA follows: TGTGCCAGCAGCTTAGGGGGGATCCTGAACACTGAAGCTTTCTTT. It yields the protein CASSLGGILNTEAFF.

Many counts were recorded for this clonotype. The rearrangement joins TRBV7-9 to TRBJ2-1, with 7 positions matching TRBD2. CDR1 and CDR2 from the germline V gene are SEHNR and FQNEAQ (reference sequence). V shed 0 bases and J 8 bases; nucleotides not matched to a gene: 1. There are 13 residues in the CDR3. CDR3 in DNA: TGTGCCAGCAGCTTAGCCCGGGGGGATGAGCAGTTCTTC. Translating gives CASSLARGDEQFF.

Worth noting for this clonotype: Since the CDR3 does not end with the conserved phenylalanine or tryptophan, this likely comes from a read error. This CDR3 is CASSLAPGPGKYGYTL. In DNA form, the CDR3 reads TGTGCCAGCAGCCTGGCCCCGGGGCCCGGCAAATATGGCTACACCTTA. The chain has TRBV5-6 and TRBJ1-2; D may be TRBD1 (5 bases). This CDR3 is built from 16 residues. Germline V gene data show CDR1 as SGHDT and CDR2 as YYEEEE. The V and J ends lost 4 bases and 5 bases respectively, with 21 bases between them.

The chain uses TRBV11-3 and TRBJ2-2, with D tentatively TRBD1 (5 bases). V gave up 5 bases and J gave up 6 bases, with 16 bases separating them. The CDR3 extends over 15 amino acids. Looked up from germline, CDR1 is SGHNT and CDR2 is YENEEA. The CDR3 loop is CASSPTGLGAGELFF. The CDR3 DNA sequence: TGTGCCAGCAGCCCTACAGGTCTCGGCGCCGGGGAGCTGTTTTTT.

This clonotype has ten or more counts. The chain carries TRBV4-1 and TRBJ2-5; 7 nucleotides line up with TRBD1. The CDR3 loop spans 17 amino acids. Germline-derived CDR1 and CDR2 are MGHRA and YSYEKL. Unmatched junction bases numbered 11, after V lost 2 bases and J lost 2 bases. CDR3 region: CASSQRDRQGRQETQYF. The DNA of the CDR3 is TGCGCCAGCAGCCAAAGGGACCGACAGGGTAGGCAAGAGACCCAGTACTTC.